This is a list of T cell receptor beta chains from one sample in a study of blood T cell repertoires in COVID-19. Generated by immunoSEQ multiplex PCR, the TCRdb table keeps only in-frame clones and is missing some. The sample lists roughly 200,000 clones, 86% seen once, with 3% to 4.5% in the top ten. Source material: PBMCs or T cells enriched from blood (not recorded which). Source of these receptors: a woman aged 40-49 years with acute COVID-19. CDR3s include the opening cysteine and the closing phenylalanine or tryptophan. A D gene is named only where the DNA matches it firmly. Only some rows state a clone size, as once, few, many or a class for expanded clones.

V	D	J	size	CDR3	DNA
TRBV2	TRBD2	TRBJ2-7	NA	CASKIAGSSYEQYF	TGTGCCAGCAAAATAGCGGGTAGCTCCTACGAGCAGTACTTC
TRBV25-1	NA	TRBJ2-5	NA	CASSGVGPKETQYF	TGTGCCAGCAGTGGGGTGGGGCCTAAAGAGACCCAGTACTTC
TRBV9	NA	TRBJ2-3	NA	CASSVSPISGSTDTQYF	TGTGCCAGCAGCGTCTCCCCCATTAGCGGTAGCACAGATACGCAGTATTTT
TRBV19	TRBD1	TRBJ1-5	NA	CASSKTGEPQPQHF	TGTGCCAGTAGTAAAACAGGGGAACCTCAGCCCCAGCATTTT
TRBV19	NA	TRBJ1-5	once	CASSINDVGNQPQHF	TGTGCCAGTAGTATAAATGATGTAGGCAATCAGCCCCAGCATTTT
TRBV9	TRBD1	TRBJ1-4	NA	CASSGGGQAGIEKLFF	TGTGCCAGCAGCGGAGGGGGACAGGCAGGTATTGAAAAACTGTTTTTT
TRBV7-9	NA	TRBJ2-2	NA	CASSPKGQENTGELFF	TGTGCCAGCAGCCCCAAGGGGCAGGAGAACACCGGGGAGCTGTTTTTT
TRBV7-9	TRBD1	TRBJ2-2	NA	CASSPGTAANTGELFF	TGTGCCAGCAGCCCCGGGACAGCCGCGAACACCGGGGAGCTGTTTTTT
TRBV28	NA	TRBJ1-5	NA	CASSLPRTVAQPQHF	TGTGCCAGCAGTCTCCCCCGGACAGTCGCTCAGCCCCAGCATTTT
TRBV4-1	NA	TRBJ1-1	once	CASSQDRVGVPTEAFF	TGCGCCAGCAGCCAAGATCGGGTGGGAGTGCCCACTGAAGCTTTCTTT
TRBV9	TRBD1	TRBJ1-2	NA	CASSPTGIYGYTF	TGTGCCAGCAGCCCGACAGGGATCTATGGCTACACCTTC
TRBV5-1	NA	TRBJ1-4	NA	CASSLAGATNEKLFF	TGCGCCAGCAGCCTCGCCGGGGCAACTAATGAAAAACTGTTTTTT
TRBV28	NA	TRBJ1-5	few	CASSPKMGEVGQPQHF	TGTGCCAGCAGTCCCAAAATGGGGGAGGTAGGTCAGCCCCAGCATTTT
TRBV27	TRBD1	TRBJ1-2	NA	CASSLGTGGMDGYTF	TGTGCCAGCAGTTTGGGCACAGGGGGCATGGATGGCTACACCTTC
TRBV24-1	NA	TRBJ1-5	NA	CATSREGQGPGNQPQHF	TGTGCCACCAGCCGCGAAGGTCAGGGCCCCGGCAATCAGCCCCAGCATTTT
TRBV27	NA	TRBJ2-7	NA	CASSHPGGTYEQYF	TGTGCCAGCAGTCACCCCGGGGGAACCTACGAGCAGTACTTC
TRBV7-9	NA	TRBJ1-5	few	CASSSQDQPQHF	TGTGCCAGCAGCTCTCAGGATCAGCCCCAGCATTTT
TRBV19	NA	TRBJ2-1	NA	CASRGDRSYNEQFF	TGTGCCAGTAGGGGCGACCGCTCCTACAATGAGCAGTTCTTC
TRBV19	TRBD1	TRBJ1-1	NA	CASRRDRASMNTEAFF	TGTGCCAGTAGAAGGGACAGGGCCTCAATGAACACTGAAGCTTTCTTT
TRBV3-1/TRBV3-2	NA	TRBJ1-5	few	CASSQGAGRDQPQHF	TGTGCCAGCAGCCAAGGGGCAGGGAGGGACCAGCCCCAGCATTTT
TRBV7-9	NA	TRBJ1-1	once	CASSLAAVNTEAFF	TGTGCCAGCAGCTTAGCAGCGGTGAACACTGAAGCTTTCTTT
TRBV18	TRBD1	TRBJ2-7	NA	CASSPRTGTYEQYF	TGTGCCAGCTCACCAAGGACAGGAACCTACGAGCAGTACTTC
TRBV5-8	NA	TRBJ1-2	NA	CASSLEAGANYGYTF	TGTGCCAGCAGCTTGGAGGCCGGGGCTAACTATGGCTACACCTTC
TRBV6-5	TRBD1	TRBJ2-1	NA	CASSRDRGANEQFF	TGTGCCAGCAGTCGAGACAGGGGTGCGAATGAGCAGTTCTTC
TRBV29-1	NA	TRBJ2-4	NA	CSGRDGGKNIQYF	TGCAGCGGGCGAGACGGGGGCAAAAACATTCAGTACTTC
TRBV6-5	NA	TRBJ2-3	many	CASQITQGSTDTQYF	TGTGCCAGCCAAATTACTCAGGGGTCCACAGATACGCAGTATTTT
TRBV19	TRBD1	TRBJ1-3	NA	CASRTRTGPTGNTIYF	TGTGCCAGTAGAACACGGACAGGGCCAACGGGAAACACCATATATTTT
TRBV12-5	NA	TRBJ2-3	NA	CASGLGSRADTQYF	TGTGCTAGTGGTTTGGGGAGTCGGGCAGATACGCAGTATTTT
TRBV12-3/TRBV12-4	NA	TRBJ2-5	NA	CASSLIVETQYF	TGTGCCAGCAGTTTAATAGTGGAGACCCAGTACTTC
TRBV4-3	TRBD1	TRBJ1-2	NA	CASSQALPRQGSYGYTF	TGCGCCAGCAGCCAAGCTCTACCTAGACAGGGTTCCTATGGCTACACCTTC
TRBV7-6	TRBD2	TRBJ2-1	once	CASSSTSGFYNEQFF	TGTGCCAGCAGTTCGACTAGCGGGTTCTACAATGAGCAGTTCTTC
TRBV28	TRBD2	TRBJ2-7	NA	CASSQASGTSGRWYEQYF	TGTGCCAGCAGCCAAGCCTCCGGGACTAGCGGGAGGTGGTACGAGCAGTACTTC
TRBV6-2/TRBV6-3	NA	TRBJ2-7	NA	CASSYRGAYEQYF	TGTGCCAGCAGTTACCGGGGAGCCTACGAGCAGTACTTC
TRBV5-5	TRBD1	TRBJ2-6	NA	CASSLSGQTISGANVLTF	TGTGCCAGCAGCTTATCGGGACAGACTATATCTGGGGCCAACGTCCTGACTTTC
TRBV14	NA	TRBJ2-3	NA	CASSQDWSGVDTQYF	TGTGCCAGCAGCCAAGATTGGTCGGGGGTCGATACGCAGTATTTT
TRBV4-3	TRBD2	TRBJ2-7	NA	CASSLSPGTSGSHEQYF	TGCGCCAGCAGCCTCTCTCCGGGGACTAGCGGGAGTCACGAGCAGTACTTC
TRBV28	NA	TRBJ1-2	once	CASSLDSDRYLYGYTF	TGTGCCAGCAGTTTAGACTCGGACAGATATCTCTATGGCTACACCTTC
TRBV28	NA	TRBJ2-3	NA	CASSLGQKSTDTQYF	TGTGCCAGCAGTTTAGGGCAGAAAAGCACAGATACGCAGTATTTT
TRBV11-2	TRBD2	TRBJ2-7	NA	CASSKRGLAGEQEQYF	TGTGCCAGCAGCAAACGGGGTTTGGCGGGAGAGCAAGAGCAGTACTTC
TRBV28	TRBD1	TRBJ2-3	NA	CASSSTRQGAPVADTQYF	TGTGCCAGCAGTTCCACCCGACAGGGGGCGCCGGTAGCAGATACGCAGTATTTT